These 26 T cell receptor beta chains originate from one sample sequenced in a study of blood T cell repertoires in COVID-19. This table comes from immunoSEQ multiplex PCR, and its TCRdb copy is limited to in-frame clones, with some not included. The sample yields about 150,000 clones, around 77% seen once. The sequencing sample was made of peripheral blood. These TCRs come from a man aged 50 to 60 with active or convalescent COVID-19.

This chain uses TRBV27 with TRBJ1-3; D call uncertain. CDR3 length: 15 residues. CDR1 and CDR2 from the germline V gene are MNHEY and SMNVEV (reference sequence). V was clipped by 5 bases and J by 0 bases, with 11 bases between them. The CDR3 here is CASSPRVSSGNTIYF. CDR3 bases: TGTGCCAGCAGTCCCCGGGTCTCCTCTGGAAACACCATATATTTT.

The chain links TRBV18 to TRBJ2-1; 10 nucleotides line up with TRBD1. Germline CDR1 reads KGHSH; CDR2 reads LQKENI. This CDR3 contains 15 residues. V dropped 6 bases and J dropped 2; count of bases not matched to a gene: 4. CDR3 nucleotides: TGTGCCAGCTCGTCCGGGACAGGGGCCTACAATGAGCAGTTCTTC. Its translation: CASSSGTGAYNEQFF.

The chain carries TRBV11-2 and TRBJ2-1; TRBD2 agrees at 7 bases. Trimming took 0 bases from V and 12 from J; bases not matched to a gene: 5. CDR3 size: 13 residues. The germline V gene has CDR1 SGHAT and CDR2 FQNNGV. In nucleotides, the CDR3 is TGTGCCAGCAGCTTAGACGAAGCGGGACGGCAGTTCTTC. Encoded protein: CASSLDEAGRQFF.

The DNA of the CDR3 is TGTGCCAGCAGTTTCTCCAGGTCAACTAATGAAAAACTGTTTTTT. Translation gives CASSFSRSTNEKLFF. The rearrangement links TRBV28 to TRBJ1-4; D is unclear. CDR1 MDHEN and CDR2 SYDVKM come from the germline V gene. This CDR3 has 15 amino acids. The ends were cut back, 3 bases at V and 0 bases at J, with 8 bases in the middle.

The chain joins TRBV3-1 (or the pseudogene TRBV3-2) to TRBJ2-5; D unresolved. This CDR3 has 12 residues. Per the germline V gene, CDR1 is LGHDT and CDR2 is YNNKEL (reference sequence). V was shortened by 6 bases and J by 0 bases, with 5 bases between the two germline ends. The CDR3 loop is CASRQHQETQYF. The CDR3 DNA reads TGTGCCAGCAGACAGCACCAAGAGACCCAGTACTTC.

The V call is TRBV5-1, the J call TRBJ2-1, with D perhaps matching TRBD2 (5 bases). Trimming stripped 0 bases from V and 0 bases from J, with 16 bases between. The germline gives CDR1 SGHRS, CDR2 YFSETQ. This CDR3 comprises 18 residues. Here the CDR3 reads CASSLAPSPSSSYNEQFF. Here the CDR3 DNA reads TGCGCCAGCAGCTTGGCCCCTAGCCCCTCGAGCTCCTACAATGAGCAGTTCTTC.

The chain has TRBV7-2 and TRBJ1-3; 11 bases fit TRBD1. Germline loops: CDR1 SGHTA, CDR2 FQGNSA. There are 15 residues in the CDR3. V trimming: 5 bases; J trimming: 4 bases; junction bases outside the gene matches: 4. The CDR3 here is CASSPWTGGGNTIYF. The CDR3 DNA sequence: TGTGCCAGCAGCCCGTGGACAGGGGGCGGAAACACCATATATTTT.

This clone has at least ten counts. The chain carries TRBV28 and TRBJ2-3, with D unclear. The germline gives CDR1 MDHEN, CDR2 SYDVKM. V shed 5 bases and J shed 3 bases, with 12 bases lying between them. This CDR3 is built from 14 residues. The CDR3 DNA follows: TGTGCCAGCAGTCCCGACAAGCTAACAGATACGCAGTATTTT. Residues: CASSPDKLTDTQYF.

The rearrangement uses TRBV15 and TRBJ2-5, with TRBD2 matching 12 bases. The CDR3 consists of 17 residues. The germline gives CDR1 LNHNV, CDR2 YYDKDF (reference sequence). Trimming took 8 bases from V and 0 from J; bases not matched to a gene: 10. As DNA, the CDR3 is TGTGCCACCTCTGATGGACTAGCGGGGAAGTACCAAGAGACCCAGTACTTC. Amino acid sequence: CATSDGLAGKYQETQYF.

The chain is built from TRBV27 and TRBJ2-2; TRBD2 agrees at 11 bases. CDR1 is MNHEY, CDR2 SMNVEV, per germline (reference sequence). V lost 4 bases, J lost 5 bases, and 6 bases stayed unmatched. The CDR3 consists of 16 residues. CDR3 region: CASSSGTSGGTGELFF. In DNA, the CDR3 is TGTGCCAGCAGTTCGGGGACTAGCGGAGGGACCGGGGAGCTGTTTTTT.

V is TRBV5-1 and J is TRBJ2-5; 14 bases are a match to TRBD2. The CDR3 contains 15 residues. Germline loops: CDR1 SGHRS, CDR2 YFSETQ. J lost 4 bases, V lost 5 bases, and 4 bases had no gene match. CDR3: CASRPGLAGAETQYF. The CDR3, as DNA: TGCGCCAGCAGACCGGGACTAGCGGGAGCAGAGACCCAGTACTTC.

The rearrangement links TRBV9 to TRBJ2-2, with 7 positions matching TRBD1. The V gene end was trimmed by 3 bases and the J gene end by 4 bases; junction bases not matched to a gene: 9. CDR3 size: 16 residues. Germline assignment: CDR1 SGDLS and CDR2 YYNGEE. The CDR3 DNA reads as TGTGCCAGCAGCGACCCCCTCGGACAGGCCACCGGGGAGCTGTTTTTT. Translating gives CASSDPLGQATGELFF.

The chain couples TRBV5-1 to TRBJ2-1, with 13 bases identical to TRBD2. Trimming cost V 4 bases and J 8 bases; bases outside gene matches: 6. Germline values: CDR1 SGHRS, CDR2 YFSETQ. The CDR3 spans 15 residues. DNA of the CDR3: TGCGCCAGCAGCGCCGGGACTAGCGGGATCCATGAGCAGTTCTTC. This gives the protein CASSAGTSGIHEQFF.

This clone has more than one count but fewer than ten. The chain recombines TRBV7-9 with TRBJ2-1; D may be TRBD1 (5 bases). Trimming removed 3 bases at V and 7 bases at J, with 10 bases between. Germline CDR1 is SEHNR and CDR2 is FQNEAQ (reference sequence). This CDR3 has 13 residues. CDR3 DNA sequence: TGTGCCAGCAGCTTCCTCCAGGGTAATGAGCAGTTCTTC. Amino acids: CASSFLQGNEQFF.

The rearrangement uses TRBV5-4 and TRBJ1-2; D is unresolved. The V and J ends lost 0 bases and 8 bases respectively, with 11 bases between them. The CDR3 consists of 13 residues. Germline V gene data show CDR1 as SGHNT and CDR2 as YYREEE (reference sequence). The CDR3 reads CASSLVEERGYTF. The CDR3 DNA reads TGTGCCAGCAGCTTGGTAGAGGAACGGGGCTACACCTTC.

This clone has only a few counts. V usage is TRBV28 and J usage is TRBJ2-3; 8 bases fit TRBD2. CDR1 and CDR2 (germline): MDHEN, SYDVKM. With V trimmed by 7 bases and J by 4 bases, 19 bases remained unmatched. CDR3 length: 18 amino acids. The CDR3 bases are TGTGCCAGCACCCCGCTCATCATACGGCGGGAGGTAGCAGATACGCAGTATTTT. It is translated as CASTPLIIRREVADTQYF.

This clone appeared once. The chain links TRBV12-5 to TRBJ1-1; unclear D gene. Trimming shortened V by 1 base and J by 5 bases, and 8 bases separated the two germline ends. CDR3 length: 13 residues. Germline V gene sequence: CDR1 LGHNT, CDR2 FRNRAP. The CDR3 region is CASGLDRWTEAFF. Here the CDR3 DNA reads TGTGCTAGTGGTTTGGACCGGTGGACTGAAGCTTTCTTT. The full variable domain, its missing parts supplied by reference TRBV12-5 and TRBJ1-1, is DARVTQTPRHKVTEMGQEVTMRCQPILGHNTVFWYRQTMMQGLELLAYFRNRAPLDDSGMPKDRFSAEMPDATLATLKIQPSEPRDSAVYFCASGLDRWTEAFFGQGTRLTVV.

This clone showed up just once. The J gene is TRBJ1-4, the V gene TRBV3-1 (or the pseudogene TRBV3-2); the match to TRBD1 covers 7 bases. The germline V gene has CDR1 LGHDT and CDR2 YNNKEL (reference sequence). Trimming cost V 4 bases and J 5 bases; bases outside gene matches: 10. This CDR3 has 16 amino acids. CDR3 in amino acids: CASSRYRDRPNEKLFF. In nucleotides, the CDR3 is TGTGCCAGCAGCCGCTACCGGGACAGACCAAATGAAAAACTGTTTTTT.

This clone was seen more than once but under ten times. The chain has TRBV7-9 and TRBJ2-7; 7 nucleotides agree with TRBD1. CDR3 length: 12 amino acids. J lost 6 bases, V lost 7 bases, and 6 bases had no gene match. CDR1 and CDR2 from the germline V gene are SEHNR and FQNEAQ (reference sequence). This CDR3 is CASTRQGPEQYF. The CDR3 DNA follows: TGTGCCAGCACCCGACAGGGACCCGAGCAGTACTTC.

V and J are TRBV4-1 and TRBJ2-7, with no clear D. This CDR3 has 16 amino acids. Germline values: CDR1 MGHRA, CDR2 YSYEKL. Trimming took 0 bases from V and 0 from J, leaving 12 bases between them. CDR3 bases: TGCGCCAGCAGCCAAGATGGTGAGACATTCTCCTACGAGCAGTACTTC. Translated, it gives CASSQDGETFSYEQYF.

The CDR3 DNA reads as TGTGCCAGCAGCTTACGGACTAGCGGGACCAATGAGCAGTTCTTC. Translated: CASSLRTSGTNEQFF. V is TRBV7-2 and J is TRBJ2-1; TRBD2 matches 12 bases. This CDR3 is built from 15 residues. Germline CDR1 and CDR2: SGHTA and FQGNSA. V lost 2 bases, J lost 6 bases, and 2 bases stayed unmatched.

The chain has TRBV29-1 and TRBJ1-3, with D unclear. Germline CDR1 SQVTM, CDR2 ANQGSEA. V dropped 3 bases and J dropped 0 bases, with 6 bases sitting between them. The CDR3 runs to 13 residues. CDR3 nucleotide sequence: TGCAGCGTTGACAAATTCTCTGGAAACACCATATATTTT. Amino acid sequence: CSVDKFSGNTIYF.

Written as DNA, the CDR3 is TGTGCCACCAGCAGAGATCGGGATGCTTACGGCTACACCTTC. This codes for CATSRDRDAYGYTF. The chain recombines TRBV15 with TRBJ1-2; no firm D call. This CDR3 region has 14 residues. V gave up 0 bases and J gave up 8 bases, with 13 bases separating them. The germline V gene encodes CDR1 LNHNV and CDR2 YYDKDF (reference sequence).

This sequence joins TRBV6-5 and TRBJ2-2; no reliable D call. There are 13 residues in the CDR3. V lost 8 bases to trimming and J lost 5 bases, with 12 bases between them. In germline, CDR1 is MNHEY, CDR2 SVGAGI. The CDR3 coding sequence is TGTGCCAGCGCGGCAGCAGAAACCGGGGAGCTGTTTTTT. Protein sequence: CASAAAETGELFF.

This chain links TRBV5-1 with TRBJ1-4; 7 bases map to TRBD1. V dropped 0 bases and J dropped 5; count of bases not matched to a gene: 7. The CDR3 has 16 residues. Germline V gene data show CDR1 as SGHRS and CDR2 as YFSETQ. The CDR3 DNA sequence: TGCGCCAGCAGCTTGGGGCAGGGGGTCCCGAATGAAAAACTGTTTTTT. This encodes CASSLGQGVPNEKLFF.

V gene TRBV11-2 combines with J gene TRBJ2-1; 11 bases are shared with TRBD2. The junction had 7 bases not matched to a gene; V was cut back by 5 bases and J by 4 bases. This CDR3 contains 16 residues. Germline values: CDR1 SGHAT, CDR2 FQNNGV. CDR3 loop: CASSGWTSGPYNEQFF. DNA for the CDR3: TGTGCCAGCAGCGGTTGGACTAGCGGGCCATACAATGAGCAGTTCTTC.